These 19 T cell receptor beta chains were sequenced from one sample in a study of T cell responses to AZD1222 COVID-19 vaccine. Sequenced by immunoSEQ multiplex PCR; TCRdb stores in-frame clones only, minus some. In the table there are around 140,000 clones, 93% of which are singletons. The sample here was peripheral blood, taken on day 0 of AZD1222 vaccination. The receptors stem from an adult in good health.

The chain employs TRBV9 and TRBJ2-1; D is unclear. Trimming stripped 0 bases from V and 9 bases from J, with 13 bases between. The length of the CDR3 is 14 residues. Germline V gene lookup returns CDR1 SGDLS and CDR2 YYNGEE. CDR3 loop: CASSVGPEVGEQFF. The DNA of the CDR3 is TGTGCCAGCAGCGTAGGTCCCGAGGTCGGTGAGCAGTTCTTC.

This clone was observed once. For the CDR3, the DNA is TGTGCCAGCAGCTTGGCCCCTGCAGGGGGGGAATTTAACTATGGCTACACCTTC. This codes for CASSLAPAGGEFNYGYTF. The chain carries TRBV5-4 and TRBJ1-2, with 7 bases matching TRBD1. Germline V gives CDR1 SGHNT, CDR2 YYREEE (reference sequence). This CDR3 region has 18 residues. Trimming removed 0 bases from V and 1 base from J; junction bases left unmatched: 12.

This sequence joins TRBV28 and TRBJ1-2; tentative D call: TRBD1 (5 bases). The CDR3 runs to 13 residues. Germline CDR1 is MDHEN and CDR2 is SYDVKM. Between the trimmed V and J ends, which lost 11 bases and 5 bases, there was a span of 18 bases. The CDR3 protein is CAVPGMGPYGYTF. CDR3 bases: TGTGCCGTCCCCGGGATGGGGCCTTATGGCTACACCTTC.

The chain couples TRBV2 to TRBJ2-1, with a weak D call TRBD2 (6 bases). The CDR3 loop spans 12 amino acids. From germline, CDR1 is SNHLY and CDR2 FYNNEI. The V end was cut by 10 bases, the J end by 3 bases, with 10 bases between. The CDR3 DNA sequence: TGTGCCATGGGGACTCACTACAATGAGCAGTTCTTC. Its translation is CAMGTHYNEQFF.

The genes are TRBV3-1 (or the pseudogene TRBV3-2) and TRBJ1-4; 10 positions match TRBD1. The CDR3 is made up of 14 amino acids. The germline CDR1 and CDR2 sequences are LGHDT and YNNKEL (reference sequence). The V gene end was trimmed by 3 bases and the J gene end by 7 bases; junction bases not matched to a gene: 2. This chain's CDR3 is CASSHWDRGEKLFF. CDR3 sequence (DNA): TGTGCCAGCAGCCACTGGGACAGGGGTGAAAAACTGTTTTTT.

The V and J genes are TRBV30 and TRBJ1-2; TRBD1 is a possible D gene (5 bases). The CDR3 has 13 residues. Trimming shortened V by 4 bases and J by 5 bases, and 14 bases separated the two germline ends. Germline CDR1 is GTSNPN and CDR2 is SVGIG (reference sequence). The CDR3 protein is CAWNRDATYGYTF. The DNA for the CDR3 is TGTGCCTGGAATCGGGACGCCACGTATGGCTACACCTTC.

This CDR3 is CATSDPGTGANVLTF. The DNA of the CDR3 is TGTGCCACCAGTGATCCGGGGACTGGGGCCAACGTCCTGACTTTC. The chain links TRBV24-1 to TRBJ2-6; a weak D match, TRBD2 (5 bases). CDR1 is KGHDR and CDR2 is SFDVKD in the germline V gene. This CDR3 has 15 residues. Trimming left V 3 bases short and J 2 bases short, with 7 bases between.

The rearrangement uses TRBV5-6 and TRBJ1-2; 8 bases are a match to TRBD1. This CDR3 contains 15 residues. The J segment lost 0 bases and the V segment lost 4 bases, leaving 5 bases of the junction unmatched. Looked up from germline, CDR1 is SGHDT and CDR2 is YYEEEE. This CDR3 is CASSRGTGANYGYTF. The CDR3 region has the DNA TGTGCCAGCAGCCGGGGGACAGGAGCTAACTATGGCTACACCTTC.

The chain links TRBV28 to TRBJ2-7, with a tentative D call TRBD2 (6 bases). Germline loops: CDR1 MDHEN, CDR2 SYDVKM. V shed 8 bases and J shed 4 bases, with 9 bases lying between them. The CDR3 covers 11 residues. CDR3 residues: CASRSGYEQYF. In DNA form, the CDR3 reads TGTGCCAGCCGCAGCGGGTACGAGCAGTACTTC.

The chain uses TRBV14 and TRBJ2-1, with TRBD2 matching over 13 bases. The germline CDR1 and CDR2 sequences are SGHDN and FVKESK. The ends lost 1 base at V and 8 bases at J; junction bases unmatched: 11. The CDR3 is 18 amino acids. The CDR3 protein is CASSQASWTSGSKDEQFF. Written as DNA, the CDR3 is TGTGCCAGCAGCCAAGCATCCTGGACTAGCGGGAGTAAAGATGAGCAGTTCTTC. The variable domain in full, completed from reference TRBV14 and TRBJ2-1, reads EAGVTQFPSHSVIEKGQTVTLRCDPISGHDNLYWYRRVMGKEIKFLLHFVKESKQDESGMPNNRFLAERTGGTYSTLKVQPAELEDSGVYFCASSQASWTSGSKDEQFFGPGTRLTVL.

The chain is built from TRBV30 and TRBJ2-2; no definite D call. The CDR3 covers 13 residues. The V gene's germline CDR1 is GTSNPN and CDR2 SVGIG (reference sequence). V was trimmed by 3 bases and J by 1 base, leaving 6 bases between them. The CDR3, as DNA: TGTGCCTGGAGCCTTGTGAACACCGGGGAGCTGTTTTTT. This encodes CAWSLVNTGELFF.

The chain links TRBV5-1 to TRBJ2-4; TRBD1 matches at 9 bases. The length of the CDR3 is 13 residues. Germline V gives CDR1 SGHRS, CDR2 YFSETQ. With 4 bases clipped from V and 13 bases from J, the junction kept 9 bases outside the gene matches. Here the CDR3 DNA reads TGCGCCAGCAGCCAGGACAGGGGAGGATACCAGTACTTC. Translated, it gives CASSQDRGGYQYF.

CDR3 sequence reads: CASSPLRNTEAFF. The CDR3 DNA reads as TGCGCCAGCAGCCCCCTCAGGAACACTGAAGCTTTCTTT. The chain carries TRBV4-1 and TRBJ1-1, with unresolved D. CDR1 and CDR2 (germline): MGHRA, YSYEKL. The CDR3 runs 13 residues. V was trimmed by 4 bases and J by 1 base, leaving 7 bases between them.

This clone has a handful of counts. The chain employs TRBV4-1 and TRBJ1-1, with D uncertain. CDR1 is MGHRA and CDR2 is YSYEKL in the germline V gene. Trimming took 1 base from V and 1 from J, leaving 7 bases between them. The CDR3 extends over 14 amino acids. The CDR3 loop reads CASSQVLENTEAFF. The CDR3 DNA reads TGCGCCAGCAGCCAAGTGTTGGAGAACACTGAAGCTTTCTTT.

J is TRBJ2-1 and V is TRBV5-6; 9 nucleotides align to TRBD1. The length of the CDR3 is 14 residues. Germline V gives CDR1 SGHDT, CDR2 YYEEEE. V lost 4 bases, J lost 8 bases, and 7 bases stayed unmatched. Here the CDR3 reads CASSVGTGLYEQFF. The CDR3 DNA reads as TGTGCCAGCAGCGTCGGGACAGGGTTGTATGAGCAGTTCTTC.

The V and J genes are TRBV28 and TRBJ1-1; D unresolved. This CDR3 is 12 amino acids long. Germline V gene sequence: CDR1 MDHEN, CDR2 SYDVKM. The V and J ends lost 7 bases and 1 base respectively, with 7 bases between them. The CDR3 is CASTGPNTEAFF. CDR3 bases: TGTGCCAGCACCGGGCCGAACACTGAAGCTTTCTTT. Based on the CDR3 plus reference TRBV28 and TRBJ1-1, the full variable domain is DVKVTQSSRYLVKRTGEKVFLECVQDMDHENMFWYRQDPGLGLRLIYFSYDVKMKEKGDIPEGYSVSREKKERFSLILESASTNQTSMYLCASTGPNTEAFFGQGTRLTVV.

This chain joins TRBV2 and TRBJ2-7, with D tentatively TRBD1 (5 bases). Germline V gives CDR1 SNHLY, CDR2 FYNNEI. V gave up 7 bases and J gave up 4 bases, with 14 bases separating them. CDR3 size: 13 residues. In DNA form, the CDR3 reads TGTGCCAGCAATGGTGGGGCAAGGTACGAGCAGTACTTC. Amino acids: CASNGGARYEQYF.

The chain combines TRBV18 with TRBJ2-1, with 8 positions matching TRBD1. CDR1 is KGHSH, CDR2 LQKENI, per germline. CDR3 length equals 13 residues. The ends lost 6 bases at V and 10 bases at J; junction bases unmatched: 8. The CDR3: CASSPTRDREQFF. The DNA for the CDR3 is TGTGCCAGCTCCCCCACTAGGGACAGGGAGCAGTTCTTC.

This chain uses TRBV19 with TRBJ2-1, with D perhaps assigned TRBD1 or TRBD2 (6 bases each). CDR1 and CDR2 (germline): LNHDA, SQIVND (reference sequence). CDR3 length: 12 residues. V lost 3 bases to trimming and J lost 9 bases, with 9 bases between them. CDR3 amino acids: CASSIGGGEQFF. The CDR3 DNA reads TGTGCCAGTAGTATTGGAGGGGGTGAGCAGTTCTTC.